This T cell receptor (beta chain) was sequenced in a study of T-cell reconstitution after alpha-beta-depleted transplantation in children. Study results and limitations: Recipient T cells and thymic progenitors that survived gave rise to the high TCRbeta diversity observed at day 60 in some patients. Once a year had passed after transplant, T-cell counts and diversity came mostly from newly produced T cells.

This clonotype was detected a few times. Antigen: not known. Preparation of the TCRbeta library involved a method that used unique molecular identifiers. TCRdb independently ran MiXCR on the PCR reads; one entry per CDR3 protein. This sample has more than 200,000 distinct CDR3 sequences, with roughly 25% found just once. V dropped 8 bases and J dropped 8; count of bases not matched to a gene: 7. The CDR3 totals 13 residues. The V gene's germline CDR1 is MDHEN and CDR2 SYDVKM. The chain couples TRBV28 to TRBJ2-1; TRBD1 matches at 9 bases. This TCR derives from a female patient between 2 and 15 years old who had a stem cell transplant for congenital amegakaryocytic thrombocytopenia, so the T cells may come from the graft donor. Sequenced here: PBMCs, mostly from graft donor cells, sampled 360 days after TCRalphabeta/CD19-depleted stem cell transplant. DNA of the CDR3: TGTGCCAGCCGGGACAGGGAGGGTCATGAGCAGTTCTTC. Amino acid sequence: CASRDREGHEQFF.